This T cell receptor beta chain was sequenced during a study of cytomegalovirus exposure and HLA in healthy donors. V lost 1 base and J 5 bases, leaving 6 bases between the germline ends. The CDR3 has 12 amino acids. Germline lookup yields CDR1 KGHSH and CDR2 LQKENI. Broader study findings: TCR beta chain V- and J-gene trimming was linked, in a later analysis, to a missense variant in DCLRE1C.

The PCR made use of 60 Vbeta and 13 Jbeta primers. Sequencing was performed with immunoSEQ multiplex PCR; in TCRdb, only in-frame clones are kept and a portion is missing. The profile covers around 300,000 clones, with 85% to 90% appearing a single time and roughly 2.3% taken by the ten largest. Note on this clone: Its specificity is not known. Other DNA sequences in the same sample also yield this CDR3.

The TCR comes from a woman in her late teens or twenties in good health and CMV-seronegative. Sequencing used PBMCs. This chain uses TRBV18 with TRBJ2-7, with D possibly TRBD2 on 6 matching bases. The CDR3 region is CASSPRRDEQYF. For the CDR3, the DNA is TGTGCCAGCTCACCACGGAGGGACGAGCAGTACTTC.